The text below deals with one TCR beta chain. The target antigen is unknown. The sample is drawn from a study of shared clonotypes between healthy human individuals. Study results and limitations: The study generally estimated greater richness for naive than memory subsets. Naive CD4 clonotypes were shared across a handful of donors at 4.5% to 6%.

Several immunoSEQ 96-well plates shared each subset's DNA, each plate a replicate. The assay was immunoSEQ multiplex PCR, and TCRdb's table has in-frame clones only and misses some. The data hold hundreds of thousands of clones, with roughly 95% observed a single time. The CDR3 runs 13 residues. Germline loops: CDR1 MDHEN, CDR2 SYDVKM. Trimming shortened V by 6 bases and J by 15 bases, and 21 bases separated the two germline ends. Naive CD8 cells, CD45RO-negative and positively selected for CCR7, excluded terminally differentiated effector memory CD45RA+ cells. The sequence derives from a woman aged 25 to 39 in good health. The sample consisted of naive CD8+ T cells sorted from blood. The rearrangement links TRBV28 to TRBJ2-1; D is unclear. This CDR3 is CASRARLGESRFF. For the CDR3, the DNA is TGTGCCAGCAGAGCCAGATTGGGCGAGAGTCGGTTCTTC. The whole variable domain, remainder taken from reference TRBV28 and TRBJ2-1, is DVKVTQSSRYLVKRTGEKVFLECVQDMDHENMFWYRQDPGLGLRLIYFSYDVKMKEKGDIPEGYSVSREKKERFSLILESASTNQTSMYLCASRARLGESRFFGPGTRLTVL.